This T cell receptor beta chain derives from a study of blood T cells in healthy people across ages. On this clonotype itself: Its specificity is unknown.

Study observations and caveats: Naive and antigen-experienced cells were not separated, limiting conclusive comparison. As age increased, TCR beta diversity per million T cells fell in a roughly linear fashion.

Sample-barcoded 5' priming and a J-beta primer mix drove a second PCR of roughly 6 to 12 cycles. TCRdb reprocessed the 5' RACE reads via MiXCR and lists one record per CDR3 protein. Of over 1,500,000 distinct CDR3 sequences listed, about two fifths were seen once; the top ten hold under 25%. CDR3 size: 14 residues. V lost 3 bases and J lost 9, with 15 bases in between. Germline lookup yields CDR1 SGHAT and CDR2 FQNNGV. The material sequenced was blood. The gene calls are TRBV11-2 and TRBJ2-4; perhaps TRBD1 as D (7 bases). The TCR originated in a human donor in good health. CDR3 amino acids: CASSFGQGGPIQYF. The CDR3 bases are TGTGCCAGCAGCTTTGGGCAGGGGGGACCCATTCAGTACTTC.